This T cell receptor (beta chain) emerged from a study of T cell responses to AZD1222 COVID-19 vaccine. Regarding the study as a whole: Repertoire sampling was restricted to post-peak T cell response timepoints. Possibly, clonal diversity was underestimated; donors were largely white British and included more females.

Trimming stripped 0 bases from V and 4 bases from J, with 11 bases between. The CDR3 length is 15 residues. CDR1 is SGHAT, CDR2 FQDESV, per germline (reference sequence). On this clone: What it binds is not known.

Using immunoSEQ multiplex PCR, the repertoire was profiled, and TCRdb retains in-frame clones only, with some absent. This sample has about 130,000 clones, with 87% found just once. This TCR came from an adult in good health. The sample was peripheral blood, taken on day 0 of AZD1222 vaccination. J is TRBJ2-3 and V is TRBV11-1; perhaps TRBD2 as D (7 bases). The CDR3 DNA sequence: TGTGCCAGCAGCTTAGCGGGGGGGCGTGCAGATACGCAGTATTTT. Its protein product is CASSLAGGRADTQYF.